A single sample gave rise to the 21 T cell receptor beta chains below, sequenced in a study of cytomegalovirus exposure and HLA in healthy donors. Sequencing was performed with immunoSEQ multiplex PCR; in TCRdb, only in-frame clones are kept and a portion is missing. Among fewer than 55,000 clones, roughly 92% were seen once, and the ten largest hold more than 1.4%. Sequencing used PBMCs. The receptor source for this set is a man aged 18 to 30 in good health and CMV-seronegative.

The rearrangement links TRBV5-1 to TRBJ2-2; maybe TRBD2 (6 bases). The CDR3 totals 15 residues. Germline CDR1 reads SGHRS; CDR2 reads YFSETQ. With 4 bases removed from V and 0 bases from J, the gap between germline ends came to 10 bases. CDR3 bases: TGCGCCAGCAGCCCGGGAGTTCCGAACACCGGGGAGCTGTTTTTT. This codes for CASSPGVPNTGELFF.

This rearrangement joins TRBV11-3 to TRBJ2-1; 12 bases match TRBD2. CDR3 length equals 15 residues. V lost 4 bases and J lost 6; bases outside the gene matches: 4. Germline loops: CDR1 SGHNT, CDR2 YENEEA. The chain's CDR3 is CASSSRTSGINEQFF. As DNA, the CDR3 is TGTGCCAGCAGCTCAAGGACTAGCGGGATCAATGAGCAGTTCTTC.

V gene TRBV5-1 combines with J gene TRBJ2-7; the match to TRBD1 covers 7 bases. CDR1 is SGHRS, CDR2 YFSETQ, per germline. The V gene end was trimmed by 2 bases and the J gene end by 3 bases; junction bases not matched to a gene: 5. The CDR3 is 14 amino acids. The CDR3 reads CASSLSRGLYEQYF. The CDR3, as DNA: TGCGCCAGCAGCTTATCGAGGGGGCTCTACGAGCAGTACTTC. The full variable domain, with the rest looked up from reference TRBV5-1 and TRBJ2-7, is KAGVTQTPRYLIKTRGQQVTLSCSPISGHRSVSWYQQTPGQGLQFLFEYFSETQRNKGNFPGRFSGRQFSNSRSEMNVSTLELGDSALYLCASSLSRGLYEQYFGPGTRLTVT.

The chain employs TRBV15 and TRBJ2-5; TRBD2 aligns across 11 bases. Trimming took 2 bases from V and 2 from J; bases not matched to a gene: 7. The CDR3 length is 17 residues. CDR1 is LNHNV, CDR2 YYDKDF, per germline (reference sequence). The CDR3 loop is CATSRLQGLAAQETQYF. The CDR3 DNA reads as TGTGCCACCAGCAGACTACAGGGACTAGCGGCACAAGAGACCCAGTACTTC.

V usage is TRBV6-4 and J usage is TRBJ2-3, with D possibly being TRBD2 (5 bases). The CDR3 is made up of 13 amino acids. Germline-derived CDR1 and CDR2 are MRHNA and SNTAGT. Between the trimmed V and J ends, which lost 3 bases and 1 base, there was a span of 5 bases. CDR3 sequence: CASSEEGTDTQYF. The CDR3 nucleotides are TGTGCCAGCAGTGAGGAGGGCACAGATACGCAGTATTTT.

CDR3 in DNA: TGTGCCACCCTTACAGGGTCCGGCGCAGATACGCAGTATTTT. This translates into CATLTGSGADTQYF. This sequence joins TRBV15 and TRBJ2-3; possibly TRBD1 for D (6 bases). V lost 8 bases to trimming and J lost 4 bases, with 16 bases between them. The CDR3 sequence is 14 residues long. Germline V gene lookup returns CDR1 LNHNV and CDR2 YYDKDF (reference sequence). The complete variable domain, with remaining parts taken from reference TRBV15 and TRBJ2-3, reads DAMVIQNPRYQVTQFGKPVTLSCSQTLNHNVMYWYQQKSSQAPKLLFHYYDKDFNNEADTPDNFQSRRPNTSFCFLDIRSPGLGDTAMYLCATLTGSGADTQYFGPGTRLTVL.

The chain is built from TRBV6-1 and TRBJ2-7, with TRBD1 matching 7 bases. The ends lost 0 bases at V and 4 bases at J; junction bases unmatched: 3. There are 14 residues in the CDR3. Per the germline V gene, CDR1 is MNHNS and CDR2 is SASEGT. The DNA for the CDR3 is TGTGCCAGCAGTGAAGCGGGGACAGAGTACGAGCAGTACTTC. Encoded protein: CASSEAGTEYEQYF.

The genes are TRBV6-1 and TRBJ2-1; D remains unclear. V lost 6 bases and J lost 8, with 11 bases in between. The germline CDR1 and CDR2 sequences are MNHNS and SASEGT. CDR3 length: 12 amino acids. The CDR3 nucleotides are TGTGCCAGCAGCGCAGCTGGGCATGAGCAGTTCTTC. Translating gives CASSAAGHEQFF.

The chain employs TRBV30 and TRBJ1-3; D remains unclear. CDR3 size: 13 residues. Per the germline V gene, CDR1 is GTSNPN and CDR2 is SVGIG (reference sequence). The V gene lost 5 bases and the J gene lost 0 bases, with 8 bases spanning the gap. The CDR3 region has the DNA TGTGCCTGGGCTACGGGCTCTGGAAACACCATATATTTT. It is translated as CAWATGSGNTIYF.

There are a few counts of this clone. The V gene is TRBV29-1, the J gene TRBJ2-7, with a tentative D call TRBD1 (5 bases). The V and J ends lost 5 bases and 6 bases respectively, with 14 bases between them. This CDR3 contains 12 residues. Germline V gene lookup returns CDR1 SQVTM and CDR2 ANQGSEA. The CDR3 DNA reads as TGCAGCGTTTACGGACAACTGGGCGAGCAGTACTTC. Amino acid sequence: CSVYGQLGEQYF.

The chain recombines TRBV11-2 with TRBJ2-7; TRBD1 matches at 11 bases. The germline V gene has CDR1 SGHAT and CDR2 FQNNGV. After removal of 3 bases from V and 2 bases from J, the junction contained 3 bases not matched to a gene. This CDR3 comprises 15 residues. The CDR3 loop is CASSFGTGGAYEQYF. The CDR3 coding sequence is TGTGCCAGCAGCTTCGGGACAGGGGGGGCCTACGAGCAGTACTTC.

The chain combines TRBV28 with TRBJ2-4; D gene ambiguous. V was cut by 8 bases and J by 1 base, with 12 bases left in between. CDR1 is MDHEN and CDR2 is SYDVKM in the germline V gene. CDR3 length equals 14 residues. The CDR3: CASGAKWAKNIQYF. In DNA form, the CDR3 reads TGTGCCAGCGGAGCGAAGTGGGCCAAAAACATTCAGTACTTC.

The chain uses TRBV28 and TRBJ2-5, with D perhaps TRBD1 (5 bases). The CDR3 consists of 13 residues. V lost 2 bases and J lost 5, with 9 bases in between. CDR1 and CDR2 (germline): MDHEN, SYDVKM. The CDR3 spells CASSLQGWETQYF. In DNA, the CDR3 is TGTGCCAGCAGTTTACAGGGTTGGGAGACCCAGTACTTC.

The V call is TRBV15, the J call TRBJ2-7, with 8 bases matching TRBD1. After removal of 1 base from V and 5 bases from J, the junction contained 7 bases not matched to a gene. CDR1 is LNHNV and CDR2 is YYDKDF in the germline V gene (reference sequence). CDR3 length: 15 residues. This CDR3 reads CATSRAAGGRDEQYF. The CDR3, as DNA: TGTGCCACCAGCAGAGCCGCAGGGGGCCGGGACGAGCAGTACTTC.

The V gene is TRBV14, the J gene TRBJ1-4, with D possibly matching TRBD1 (5 bases). Per the germline V gene, CDR1 is SGHDN and CDR2 is FVKESK. CDR3 length: 15 residues. With 3 bases removed from V and 7 bases from J, the gap between germline ends came to 15 bases. The CDR3 region has the DNA TGTGCCAGCAGCCACAACCAGGGTTTAAGTGAAAAACTGTTTTTT. It is translated as CASSHNQGLSEKLFF.

The chain recombines TRBV10-3 with TRBJ2-1; the D is unclear. V was cut by 2 bases and J by 14 bases, with 10 bases left in between. The CDR3 consists of 11 residues. Germline values: CDR1 ENHRY, CDR2 SYGVKD. In DNA form, the CDR3 reads TGTGCCATCAGTGAGGCCACTTCTAAGTTCTTC. The encoded protein is CAISEATSKFF.

The chain couples TRBV6-6 to TRBJ1-2, with D uncertain. Trimming left V 5 bases short and J 4 bases short, with 5 bases between. The CDR3 sequence is 11 residues long. Germline CDR1 MNHNY, CDR2 SVGAGI (reference sequence). The CDR3 loop is CASSPGYGYTF. CDR3 coding DNA: TGTGCCAGCAGTCCCGGCTATGGCTACACCTTC.

The V call is TRBV10-3, the J call TRBJ2-7; tentative D call: TRBD2 (5 bases). The ends were cut back, 2 bases at V and 12 bases at J, with 14 bases in the middle. CDR3 length equals 12 residues. In germline, CDR1 is ENHRY, CDR2 SYGVKD. CDR3 DNA sequence: TGTGCCATCAGTGAGGAACGAGGACTGGCGTACTTC. This translates into CAISEERGLAYF.

This chain connects TRBV25-1 to TRBJ2-1; 12 nucleotides agree with TRBD2. Germline lookup yields CDR1 MGHDK and CDR2 SYGVNS. Trimming at V came to 7 bases and at J to 5 bases, leaving 12 bases not matched to a gene. This CDR3 spans 17 amino acids. The CDR3 coding sequence is TGTGCCAGCACCCCTTTGTTGACTAGCGGGAGCGACAATGAGCAGTTCTTC. Its translation is CASTPLLTSGSDNEQFF.

This rearrangement joins TRBV25-1 to TRBJ2-5; 9 bases align to TRBD1. Losses at the gene ends were 2 bases for V and 1 base for J; bases not matched to a gene: 2. CDR1 is MGHDK and CDR2 is SYGVNS in the germline V gene. The CDR3 extends over 15 amino acids. The CDR3 sequence is CASSEGTGPQETQYF. The DNA for the CDR3 is TGTGCCAGCAGTGAAGGGACAGGGCCCCAAGAGACCCAGTACTTC.

This clone was seen once. This sequence joins TRBV9 and TRBJ2-1, with TRBD1 identical over 10 bases. Germline CDR1 and CDR2: SGDLS and YYNGEE. The CDR3 covers 17 residues. V lost 4 bases, J lost 7 bases, and 14 bases stayed unmatched. CDR3 bases: TGTGCCAGCAGCCATCGTACAGGGGACAGGGGTGGTAATGAGCAGTTCTTC. This gives the protein CASSHRTGDRGGNEQFF.